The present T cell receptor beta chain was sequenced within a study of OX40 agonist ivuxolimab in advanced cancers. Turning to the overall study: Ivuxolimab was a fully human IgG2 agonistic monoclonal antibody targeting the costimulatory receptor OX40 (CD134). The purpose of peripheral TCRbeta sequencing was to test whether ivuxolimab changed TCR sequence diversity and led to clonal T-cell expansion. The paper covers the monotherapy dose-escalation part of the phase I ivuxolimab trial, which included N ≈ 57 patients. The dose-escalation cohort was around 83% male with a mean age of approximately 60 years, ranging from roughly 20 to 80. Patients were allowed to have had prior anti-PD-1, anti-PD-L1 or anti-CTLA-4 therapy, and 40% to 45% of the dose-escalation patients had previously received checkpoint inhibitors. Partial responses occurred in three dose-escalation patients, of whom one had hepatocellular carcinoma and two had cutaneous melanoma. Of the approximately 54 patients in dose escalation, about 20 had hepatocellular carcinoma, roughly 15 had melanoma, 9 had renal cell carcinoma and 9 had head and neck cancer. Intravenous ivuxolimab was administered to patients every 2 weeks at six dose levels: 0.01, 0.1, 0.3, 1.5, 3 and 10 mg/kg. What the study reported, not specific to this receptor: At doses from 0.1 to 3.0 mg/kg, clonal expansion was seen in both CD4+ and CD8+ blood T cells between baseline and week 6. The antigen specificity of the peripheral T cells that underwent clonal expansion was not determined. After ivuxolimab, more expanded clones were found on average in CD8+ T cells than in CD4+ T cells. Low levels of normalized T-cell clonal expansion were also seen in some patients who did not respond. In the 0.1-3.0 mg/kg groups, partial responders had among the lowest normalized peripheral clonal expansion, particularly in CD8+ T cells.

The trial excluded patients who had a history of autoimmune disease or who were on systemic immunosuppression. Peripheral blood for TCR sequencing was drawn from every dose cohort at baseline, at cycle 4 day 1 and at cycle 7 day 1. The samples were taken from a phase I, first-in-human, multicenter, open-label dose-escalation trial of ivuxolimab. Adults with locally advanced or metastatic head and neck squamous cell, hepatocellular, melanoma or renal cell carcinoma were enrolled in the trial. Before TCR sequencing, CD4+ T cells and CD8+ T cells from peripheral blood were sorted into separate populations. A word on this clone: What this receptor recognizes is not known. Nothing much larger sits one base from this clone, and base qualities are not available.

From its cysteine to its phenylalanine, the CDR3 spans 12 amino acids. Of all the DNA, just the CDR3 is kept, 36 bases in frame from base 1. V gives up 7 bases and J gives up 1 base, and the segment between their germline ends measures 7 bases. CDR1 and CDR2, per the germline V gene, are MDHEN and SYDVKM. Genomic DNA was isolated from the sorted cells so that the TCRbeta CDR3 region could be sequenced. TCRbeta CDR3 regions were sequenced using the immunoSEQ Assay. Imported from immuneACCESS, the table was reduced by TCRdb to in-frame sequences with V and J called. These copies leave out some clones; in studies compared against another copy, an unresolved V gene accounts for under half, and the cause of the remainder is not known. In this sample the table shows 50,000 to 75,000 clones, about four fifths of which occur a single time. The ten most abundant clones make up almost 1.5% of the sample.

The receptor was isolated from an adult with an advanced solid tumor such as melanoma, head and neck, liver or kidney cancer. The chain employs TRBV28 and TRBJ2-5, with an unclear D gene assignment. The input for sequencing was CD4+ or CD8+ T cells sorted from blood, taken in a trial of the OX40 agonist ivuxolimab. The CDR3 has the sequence CASTAGQETQYF. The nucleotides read TGTGCCAGCACCGCAGGCCAAGAGACCCAGTACTTC.